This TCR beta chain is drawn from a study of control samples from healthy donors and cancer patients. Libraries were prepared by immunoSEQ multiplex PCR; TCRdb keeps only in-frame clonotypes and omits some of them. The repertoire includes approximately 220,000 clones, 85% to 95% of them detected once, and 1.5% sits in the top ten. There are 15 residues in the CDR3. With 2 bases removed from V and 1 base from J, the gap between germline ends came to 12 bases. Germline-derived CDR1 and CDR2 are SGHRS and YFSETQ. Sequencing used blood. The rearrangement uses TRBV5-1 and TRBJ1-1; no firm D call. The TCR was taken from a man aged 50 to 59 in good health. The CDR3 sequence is CASSFPGQTNTEAFF. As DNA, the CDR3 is TGCGCCAGCAGCTTCCCGGGCCAAACGAACACTGAAGCTTTCTTT.